What follows describes a single T cell receptor beta chain. The antigen is undetermined. Regarding time point: week 11, during vaccination. A single vaccine dose contained 300 ug of mutant IDH1 20-mer peptide, and topical imiquimod was used with it. Assay used: immunoSEQ multiplex PCR; TCRdb lists only in-frame clones, some missing. The data show over 95,000 clones, 75% to 90% seen once. The data were obtained in a study of a mutant IDH1 vaccine in newly diagnosed glioma. The wider study: Onset of vaccination occurred 4-6 weeks following radiotherapy alone, or with temozolomide cycles.

The germline V gene has CDR1 MNHEY and CDR2 SVGAGI. The CDR3 is made up of 14 amino acids. Trimming pared 5 bases from V and 5 bases from J, leaving 16 bases between. The origin of this receptor is a woman aged 45-65 years with glioma. Sequencing was performed on PBMCs, taken from a glioma patient whose treatment included an IDH1 peptide vaccine. The chain has TRBV6-5 and TRBJ2-7; tentatively, D is TRBD2 (5 bases). In nucleotides, the CDR3 is TGTGCCAGCAGTGAGGGTGTCCCAAGGGACGAGCAGTACTTC. Residues: CASSEGVPRDEQYF.